This T cell receptor beta chain was found in a study of CD8 T cells in ankylosing spondylitis. With respect to this clonotype: Its specificity is unknown.

TCRdb reprocessed the 5' RACE reads with MiXCR, giving one entry per CDR3 protein. The data contain some 800,000 distinct CDR3 sequences, 12% of them singletons. Study-wide results and limits: A TCR beta motif of under 10 highly homologous variants appeared characteristic of ankylosing spondylitis blood.

The clonotype comes from a male donor with ankylosing spondylitis. Sequencing input: blood, either unsorted or a sorted T cell fraction (not recorded which).

This CDR3 is CAISESNSGGAGEQFF. The DNA for the CDR3 is TGTGCCATCAGTGAGTCGAATAGCGGGGGGGCCGGTGAGCAGTTCTTC. The gene calls are TRBV10-3 and TRBJ2-1; 11 bases are shared with TRBD2. Germline values: CDR1 ENHRY, CDR2 SYGVKD. V lost 0 bases to trimming and J lost 9 bases; unmatched junction nucleotides: 7. The CDR3 covers 16 residues.